This T cell receptor (beta chain) is from a study of blood T cell repertoires in COVID-19. Across the whole study: Specimens from acute and convalescent COVID-19 originated in the United States, Italy and Spain. Sources were T cells, B-cell-depleted T cells, or PBMCs; the material itself was cDNA or gDNA.

Per the authors' pipeline: Reference gene primer amplification yielded estimated nucleated cell counts. Profiling relied on immunoSEQ multiplex PCR, and the TCRdb table lists in-frame clones only, not all of them. D and trimming come from the DNA, and the V and J calls and clone size come from that table. This table holds over 600,000 clones, 85% to 90% found once. What was sequenced was peripheral blood. The source is a woman aged 18 to 35 with acute or convalescent COVID-19.

The CDR3: CASSLQEGRRDEQYF. Here the CDR3 DNA reads TGTGCCAGCAGCCTCCAGGAGGGGAGGAGGGACGAGCAGTACTTC. V is TRBV5-4 and J is TRBJ2-7, with D perhaps matching TRBD2 (6 bases). This CDR3 is 15 amino acids long. Looked up from germline, CDR1 is SGHNT and CDR2 is YYREEE (reference sequence). V lost 4 bases and J 5 bases, leaving 19 bases between the germline ends.